A single sample is the source of the 5 T cell receptor beta chains below, sequenced in a study of response to subunit inactivated influenza vaccine. TCRdb used MiXCR to reprocess the RT-PCR reads, holding one entry per CDR3 protein. The top ten clones hold 11% of a sample with around 180,000 distinct CDR3 sequences, about 9% of them seen once. The sample was non-naive T cells sorted from PBMCs, taken on the day of vaccination. The receptors originated from a man between 45 and 60 years old who received an inactivated influenza vaccine.

This clonotype occurred a few times. The chain uses TRBV7-2 and TRBJ1-1, with 8 bases fitting TRBD1. The CDR3 loop spans 15 amino acids. Germline loops: CDR1 SGHTA, CDR2 FQGNSA. J gave up 3 bases and V 5 bases, and 8 bases lay outside the gene matches. The CDR3 loop is CASSGVRGQYTEAFF. CDR3 DNA sequence: TGTGCCAGCAGCGGAGTCAGGGGGCAGTACACTGAAGCTTTCTTT.

This clonotype has ten or more counts. The genes are TRBV15 and TRBJ1-1, with 7 bases lining up with TRBD1. The V segment lost 4 bases and the J segment 3 bases; nucleotides outside the gene matches: 11. Germline CDR1 reads LNHNV; CDR2 reads YYDKDF (reference sequence). This CDR3 has 16 residues. The CDR3 protein is CATSKSPGGWDTEAFF. The CDR3 DNA reads TGTGCCACCAGCAAGAGCCCAGGGGGATGGGACACTGAAGCTTTCTTT. Together with reference TRBV15 and TRBJ1-1, the CDR3 gives the full variable domain: DAMVIQNPRYQVTQFGKPVTLSCSQTLNHNVMYWYQQKSSQAPKLLFHYYDKDFNNEADTPDNFQSRRPNTSFCFLDIRSPGLGDTAMYLCATSKSPGGWDTEAFFGQGTRLTVV.

This clonotype has at least ten counts. The rearrangement joins TRBV12-3 or TRBV12-4 to TRBJ2-1; 8 nucleotides agree with TRBD1. Trimming took 6 bases from V and 2 from J; bases not matched to a gene: 3. The CDR3 consists of 14 residues. This CDR3 reads CASSPTGAYNEQFF. CDR3 nucleotide sequence: TGTGCCAGCAGCCCGACAGGGGCCTACAATGAGCAGTTCTTC.

This clonotype was observed a handful of times. The chain is built from TRBV5-1 and TRBJ2-5, with 10 nucleotides matching TRBD2. The CDR3 sequence is 15 residues long. CDR1 and CDR2 from the germline V gene are SGHRS and YFSETQ. Germline trimming cut 0 bases from V and 4 bases from J; bases unmatched to any gene: 3. The CDR3 sequence is CASSLVLAGGETQYF. The DNA of the CDR3 is TGCGCCAGCAGCTTGGTGTTAGCGGGAGGAGAGACCCAGTACTTC. Combining the CDR3 with reference TRBV5-1 and TRBJ2-5 gives the whole variable domain KAGVTQTPRYLIKTRGQQVTLSCSPISGHRSVSWYQQTPGQGLQFLFEYFSETQRNKGNFPGRFSGRQFSNSRSEMNVSTLELGDSALYLCASSLVLAGGETQYFGPGTRLLVL.

The J gene is TRBJ2-2, the V gene TRBV10-3; 8 bases are shared with TRBD2. The V gene end was trimmed by 9 bases and the J gene end by 3 bases; junction bases not matched to a gene: 6. Germline V gene sequence: CDR1 ENHRY, CDR2 SYGVKD. The CDR3 covers 14 residues. The CDR3 nucleotides are TGTGCCATTCACGCCGGGGGGGACACCGGGGAGCTGTTTTTT. As protein: CAIHAGGDTGELFF.